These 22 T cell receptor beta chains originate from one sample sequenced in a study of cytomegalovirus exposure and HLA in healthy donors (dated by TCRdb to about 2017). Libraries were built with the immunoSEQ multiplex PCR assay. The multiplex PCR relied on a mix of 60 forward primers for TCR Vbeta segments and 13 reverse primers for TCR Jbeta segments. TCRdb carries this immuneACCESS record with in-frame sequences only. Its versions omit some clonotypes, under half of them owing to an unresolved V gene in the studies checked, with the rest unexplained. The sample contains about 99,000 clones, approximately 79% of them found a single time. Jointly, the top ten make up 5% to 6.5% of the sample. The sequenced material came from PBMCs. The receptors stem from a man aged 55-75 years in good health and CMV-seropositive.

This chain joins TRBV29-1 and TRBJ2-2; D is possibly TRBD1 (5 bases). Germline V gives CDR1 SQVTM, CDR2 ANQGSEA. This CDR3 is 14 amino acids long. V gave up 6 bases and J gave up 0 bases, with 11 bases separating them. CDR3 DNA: TGCAGCGTGCCGATGGGGCCGAACACCGGGGAGCTGTTTTTT. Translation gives CSVPMGPNTGELFF.

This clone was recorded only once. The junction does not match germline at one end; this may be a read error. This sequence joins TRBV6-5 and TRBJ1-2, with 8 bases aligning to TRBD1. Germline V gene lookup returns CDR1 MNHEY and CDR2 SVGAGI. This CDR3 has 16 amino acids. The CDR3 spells CASSYSGRGQSYGHTF. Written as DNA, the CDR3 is TGTGCCAGCAGTTACTCGGGCAGGGGGCAGAGCTATGGCCACACCTTC.

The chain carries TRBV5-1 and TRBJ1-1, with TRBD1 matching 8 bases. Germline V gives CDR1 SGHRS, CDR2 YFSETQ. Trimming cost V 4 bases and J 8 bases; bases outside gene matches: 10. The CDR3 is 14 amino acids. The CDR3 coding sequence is TGCGCCAGCAGCGACGCGCAGGGGGCCTTAGAAGCTTTCTTT. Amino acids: CASSDAQGALEAFF. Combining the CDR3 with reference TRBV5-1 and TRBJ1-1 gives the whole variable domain KAGVTQTPRYLIKTRGQQVTLSCSPISGHRSVSWYQQTPGQGLQFLFEYFSETQRNKGNFPGRFSGRQFSNSRSEMNVSTLELGDSALYLCASSDAQGALEAFFGQGTRLTVV.

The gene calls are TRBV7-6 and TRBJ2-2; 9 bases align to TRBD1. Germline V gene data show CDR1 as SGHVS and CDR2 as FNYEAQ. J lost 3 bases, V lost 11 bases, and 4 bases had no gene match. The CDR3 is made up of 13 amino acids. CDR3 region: CASRQGDTGELFF. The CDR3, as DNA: TGTGCCTCAAGACAGGGGGACACCGGGGAGCTGTTTTTT. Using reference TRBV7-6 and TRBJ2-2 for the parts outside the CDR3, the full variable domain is GAGVSQSPRYKVTKRGQDVALRCDPISGHVSLYWYRQALGQGPEFLTYFNYEAQQDKSGLPNDRFSAERPEGSISTLTIQRTEQRDSAMYRCASRQGDTGELFFGEGSRLTVL.

CDR3 amino acids: CASSLALGTNNEQFF. DNA for the CDR3: TGTGCCAGCAGCTTAGCGCTCGGGACAAACAATGAGCAGTTCTTC. The V and J genes are TRBV7-2 and TRBJ2-1; a weak D match, TRBD1 (6 bases). Per germline, CDR1 SGHTA and CDR2 FQGNSA. The CDR3 spans 15 residues. V shed 0 bases and J shed 5 bases, with 11 bases lying between them. Using reference TRBV7-2 and TRBJ2-1 for the parts outside the CDR3, the full variable domain is GAGVSQSPSNKVTEKGKDVELRCDPISGHTALYWYRQSLGQGLEFLIYFQGNSAPDKSGLPSDRFSAERTGGSVSTLTIQRTQQEDSAVYLCASSLALGTNNEQFFGPGTRLTVL.

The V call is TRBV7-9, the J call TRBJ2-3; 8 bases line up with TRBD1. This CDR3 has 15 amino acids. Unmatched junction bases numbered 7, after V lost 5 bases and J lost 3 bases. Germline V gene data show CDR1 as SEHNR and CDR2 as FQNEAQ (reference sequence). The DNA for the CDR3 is TGTGCCAGCAGCCGAACAGGGGGGAAAACAGATACGCAGTATTTT. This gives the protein CASSRTGGKTDTQYF. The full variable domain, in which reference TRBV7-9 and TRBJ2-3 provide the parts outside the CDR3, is DTGVSQNPRHKITKRGQNVTFRCDPISEHNRLYWYRQTLGQGPEFLTYFQNEAQLEKSRLLSDRFSAERPKGSFSTLEIQRTEQGDSAMYLCASSRTGGKTDTQYFGPGTRLTVL.

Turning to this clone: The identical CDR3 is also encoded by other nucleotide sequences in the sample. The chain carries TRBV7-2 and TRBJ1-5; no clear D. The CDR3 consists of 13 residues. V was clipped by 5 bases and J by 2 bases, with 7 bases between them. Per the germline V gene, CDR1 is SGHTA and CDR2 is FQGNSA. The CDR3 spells CASSLRGNQPQHF. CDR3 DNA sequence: TGTGCCAGCAGCCTCCGGGGCAATCAGCCCCAGCATTTT.

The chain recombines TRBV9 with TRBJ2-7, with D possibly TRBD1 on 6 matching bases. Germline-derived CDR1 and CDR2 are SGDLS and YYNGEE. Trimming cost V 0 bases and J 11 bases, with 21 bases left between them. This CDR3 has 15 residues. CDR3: CASSVGPNLQGQKYF. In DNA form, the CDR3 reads TGTGCCAGCAGCGTAGGGCCCAACCTACAGGGCCAAAAGTACTTC.

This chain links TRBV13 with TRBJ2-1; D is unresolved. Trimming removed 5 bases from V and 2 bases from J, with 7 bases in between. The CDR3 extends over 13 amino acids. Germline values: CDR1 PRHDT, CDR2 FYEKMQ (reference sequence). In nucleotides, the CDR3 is TGTGCCAGCAGCCCTAAGCCCTACAATGAGCAGTTCTTC. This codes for CASSPKPYNEQFF.

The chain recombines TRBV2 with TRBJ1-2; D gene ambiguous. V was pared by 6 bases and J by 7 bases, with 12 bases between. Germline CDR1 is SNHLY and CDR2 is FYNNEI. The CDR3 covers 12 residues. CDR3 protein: CASSFPGSGYTF. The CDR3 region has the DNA TGTGCCAGCAGCTTCCCGGGGTCTGGCTACACCTTC.

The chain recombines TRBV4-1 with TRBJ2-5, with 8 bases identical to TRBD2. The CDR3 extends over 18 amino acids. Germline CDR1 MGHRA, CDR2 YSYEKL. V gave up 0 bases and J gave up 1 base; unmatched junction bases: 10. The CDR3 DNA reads TGCGCCAGCAGCCAAGACGTGGGTGGCGGGGGGACCCAAGAGACCCAGTACTTC. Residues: CASSQDVGGGGTQETQYF.

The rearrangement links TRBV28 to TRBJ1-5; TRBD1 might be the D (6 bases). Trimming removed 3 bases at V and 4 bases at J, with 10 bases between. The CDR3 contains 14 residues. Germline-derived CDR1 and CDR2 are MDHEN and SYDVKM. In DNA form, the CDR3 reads TGTGCCAGCAGTTTCGTCAGGGGTAATCAGCCCCAGCATTTT. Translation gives CASSFVRGNQPQHF.

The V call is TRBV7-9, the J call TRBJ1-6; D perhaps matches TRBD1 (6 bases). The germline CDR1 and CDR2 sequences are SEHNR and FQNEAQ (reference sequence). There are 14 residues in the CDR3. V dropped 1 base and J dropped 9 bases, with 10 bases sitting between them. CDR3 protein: CASSLVKGGSPLHF. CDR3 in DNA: TGTGCCAGCAGCTTAGTTAAAGGGGGTTCACCCCTCCACTTT.

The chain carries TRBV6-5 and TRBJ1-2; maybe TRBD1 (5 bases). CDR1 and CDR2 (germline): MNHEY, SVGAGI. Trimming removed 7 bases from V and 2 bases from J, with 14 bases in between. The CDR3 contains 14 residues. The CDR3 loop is CASTSPGGNYGYTF. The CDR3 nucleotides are TGTGCCAGCACCAGTCCTGGGGGGAACTATGGCTACACCTTC.

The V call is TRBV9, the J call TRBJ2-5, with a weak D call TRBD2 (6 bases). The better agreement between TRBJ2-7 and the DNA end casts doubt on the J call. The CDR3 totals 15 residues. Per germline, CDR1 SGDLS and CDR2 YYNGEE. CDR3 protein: CASSVDGGLKYEQYF. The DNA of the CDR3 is TGTGCCAGCAGCGTAGATGGAGGGTTGAAGTACGAGCAGTACTTC.

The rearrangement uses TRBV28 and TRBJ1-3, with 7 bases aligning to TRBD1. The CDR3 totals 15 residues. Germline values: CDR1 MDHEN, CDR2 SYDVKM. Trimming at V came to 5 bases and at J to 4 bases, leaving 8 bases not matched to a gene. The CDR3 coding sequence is TGTGCCAGCAGTCCCTTGGGACAGCCCGGAAACACCATATATTTT. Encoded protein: CASSPLGQPGNTIYF.

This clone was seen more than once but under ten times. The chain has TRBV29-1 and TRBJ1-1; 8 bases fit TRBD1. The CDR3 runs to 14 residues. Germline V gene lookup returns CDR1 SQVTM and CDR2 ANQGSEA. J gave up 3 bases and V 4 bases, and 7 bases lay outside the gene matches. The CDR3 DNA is TGCAGCGTTGGAGGGGACAGGACCTACACTGAAGCTTTCTTT. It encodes CSVGGDRTYTEAFF.

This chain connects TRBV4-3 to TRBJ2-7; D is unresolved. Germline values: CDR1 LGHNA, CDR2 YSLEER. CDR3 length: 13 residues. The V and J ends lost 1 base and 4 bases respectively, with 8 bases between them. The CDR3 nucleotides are TGCGCCAGCAGCCAAGCCCCCGGGTACGAGCAGTACTTC. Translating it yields CASSQAPGYEQYF.

The CDR3 DNA sequence: TGTGCCAGTAGTTTCCTCCCGCCCGGGGCTGAAGCTTTCTTT. As protein: CASSFLPPGAEAFF. The chain uses TRBV19 and TRBJ1-1; D uncertain. The CDR3 contains 14 residues. Trimming left V 5 bases short and J 6 bases short, with 16 bases between. Germline V gene sequence: CDR1 LNHDA, CDR2 SQIVND (reference sequence). Variable domain in full (rest from reference TRBV19 and TRBJ1-1): DGGITQSPKYLFRKEGQNVTLSCEQNLNHDAMYWYRQDPGQGLRLIYYSQIVNDFQKGDIAEGYSVSREKKESFPLTVTSAQKNPTAFYLCASSFLPPGAEAFFGQGTRLTVV.

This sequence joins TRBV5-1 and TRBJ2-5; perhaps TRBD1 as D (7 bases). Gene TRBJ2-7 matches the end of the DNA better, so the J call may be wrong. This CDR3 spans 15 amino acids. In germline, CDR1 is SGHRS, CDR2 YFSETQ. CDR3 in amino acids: CASSFIPGGTYEQYF. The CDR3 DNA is TGCGCCAGCAGCTTTATCCCAGGGGGGACCTACGAGCAGTACTTC.

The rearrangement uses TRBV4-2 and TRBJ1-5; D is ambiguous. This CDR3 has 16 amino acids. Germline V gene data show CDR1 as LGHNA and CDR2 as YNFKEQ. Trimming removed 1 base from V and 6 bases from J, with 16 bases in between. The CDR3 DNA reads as TGTGCCAGCAGCCAAGCCGGGTGGGAGGAGAGTCAGCCCCAGCATTTT. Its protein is CASSQAGWEESQPQHF.

The DNA of the CDR3 is TGTGCCAGCAGCGCCGGACAGGGGGGCTACGAGCAGTACTTC. Translated, it gives CASSAGQGGYEQYF. The rearrangement joins TRBV11-2 to TRBJ2-5; the match to TRBD1 covers 10 bases. The DNA end is a closer match to TRBJ2-7, so the J assignment may be wrong. The CDR3 loop spans 14 amino acids. CDR1 is SGHAT, CDR2 FQNNGV, per germline.